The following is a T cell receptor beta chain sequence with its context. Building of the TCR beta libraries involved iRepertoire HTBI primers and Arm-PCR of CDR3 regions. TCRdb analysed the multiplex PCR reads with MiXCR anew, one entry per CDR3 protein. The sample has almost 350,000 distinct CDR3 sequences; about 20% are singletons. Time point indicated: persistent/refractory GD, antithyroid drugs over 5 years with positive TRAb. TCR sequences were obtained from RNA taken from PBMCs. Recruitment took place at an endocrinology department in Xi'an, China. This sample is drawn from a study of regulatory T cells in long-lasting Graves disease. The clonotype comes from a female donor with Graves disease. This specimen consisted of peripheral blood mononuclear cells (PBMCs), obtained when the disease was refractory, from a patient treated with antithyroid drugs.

CDR3 sequence: CASSHGDTDYGYTF. DNA for the CDR3: TGCGCCAGCAGCCACGGAGACACCGACTATGGCTACACCTTC. The V call is TRBV4-1, the J call TRBJ1-2; D not resolved. The CDR3 has 14 amino acids. The V end was cut by 3 bases, the J end by 3 bases, with 11 bases between. CDR1 MGHRA and CDR2 YSYEKL come from the germline V gene.